This paragraph reports one TCR beta chain. Its target is not known. Germline values: CDR1 SGHNT, CDR2 YYREEE (reference sequence). This CDR3 contains 15 residues. The ends were cut back, 1 base at V and 5 bases at J, with 15 bases in the middle. The data belong to a study of cytomegalovirus exposure and HLA in healthy donors. Study results and limitations: Under in vitro conditions, a few CMV-associated chains were confirmed as specific for CMV antigens.

Assay: immunoSEQ multiplex PCR; the TCRdb copy retains only in-frame clones and omits some. The sample records over 200,000 clones, around 87% being singletons. The V call is TRBV5-4, the J call TRBJ2-5; weak D call: TRBD2 (6 bases). The sample was PBMCs. The source is a woman between 18 and 29 years old in good health and CMV-seropositive. The CDR3 DNA follows: TGTGCCAGCAGCTTGAGTTTGGGAGGCGGGGAGACCCAGTACTTC. This encodes CASSLSLGGGETQYF.